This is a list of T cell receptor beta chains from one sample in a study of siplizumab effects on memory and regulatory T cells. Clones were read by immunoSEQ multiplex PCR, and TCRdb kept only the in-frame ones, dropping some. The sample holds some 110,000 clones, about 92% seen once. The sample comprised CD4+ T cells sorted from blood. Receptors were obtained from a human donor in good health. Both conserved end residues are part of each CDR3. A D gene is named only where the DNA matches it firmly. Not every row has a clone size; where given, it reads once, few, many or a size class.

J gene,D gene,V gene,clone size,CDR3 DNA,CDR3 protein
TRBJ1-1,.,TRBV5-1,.,TGCGCCAGCAGCTTGGCCGGGCCGCACACTGAAGCTTTCTTT,CASSLAGPHTEAFF
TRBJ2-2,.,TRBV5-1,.,TGCGCCAGCAGCTTGGAGGGCACCGGGGAGCTGTTTTTT,CASSLEGTGELFF
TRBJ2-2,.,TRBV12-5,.,TGTGCTAGTGGTTTTTGGGGGTCACGGTCCGGGGAGCTGTTTTTT,CASGFWGSRSGELFF
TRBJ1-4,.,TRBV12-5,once,TGTGCTAGTGGTTTGGGGGACATACGAAGTGAAAAACTGTTTTTT,CASGLGDIRSEKLFF
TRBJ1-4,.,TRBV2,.,TGTGCCAGCAGTGATGTAGGTGGAGGTGAAAAACTGTTTTTT,CASSDVGGGEKLFF
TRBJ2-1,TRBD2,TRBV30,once,TGTGCCTGGACTAGCGGGAGTTTCTATGAGCAGTTCTTC,CAWTSGSFYEQFF
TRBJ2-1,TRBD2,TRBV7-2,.,TGTGCCAGCAGCTGGGGACTAGCCGTGGCGGAGCAGTTCTTC,CASSWGLAVAEQFF
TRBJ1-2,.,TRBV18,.,TGTGCCAGCTCCCTAGACAACGGGGGGAACTATGGCTACACCTTC,CASSLDNGGNYGYTF
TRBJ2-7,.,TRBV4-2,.,TGTGCCAGCAGCCAAGAGGCACTGAACTACGAGCAGTACTTC,CASSQEALNYEQYF
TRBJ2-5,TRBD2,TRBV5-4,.,TGTGCCAGCAGCCCCACTGGGACTAGCGGGATAGGAGAGACCCAGTACTTC,CASSPTGTSGIGETQYF
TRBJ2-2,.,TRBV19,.,TGTGCCAGTAGTATCGAGGTCCCACTAACGGTCGGGGAGCTGTTTTTT,CASSIEVPLTVGELFF
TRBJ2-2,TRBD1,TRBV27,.,TGTGCCAGCAGTCGACAGGGGGCACGAGACACCGGGGAGCTGTTTTTT,CASSRQGARDTGELFF
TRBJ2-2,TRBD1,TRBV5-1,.,TGCGCCAGCAGCTTCGGACAGGGGGGCACCGGGGAGCTGTTTTTT,CASSFGQGGTGELFF
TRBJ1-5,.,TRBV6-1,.,TGTGCCACTCGCCTGGACACCGCACGGCCCCAGCATTTT,CATRLDTARPQHF
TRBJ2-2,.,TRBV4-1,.,TGCGCCAGCAGCCCGGTGCCCGGGCGGAACACCGGGGAGCTGTTTTTT,CASSPVPGRNTGELFF
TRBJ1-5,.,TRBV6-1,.,TGTGCCAGCAGTGAAGGTATACAGGATAATCAGCCCCAGCATTTT,CASSEGIQDNQPQHF
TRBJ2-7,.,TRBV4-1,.,TGCGCCAGCAGCCAAGATGGGACGGCCCCACGTGAGCAGTACTTC,CASSQDGTAPREQYF
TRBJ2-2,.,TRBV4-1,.,TGCGCCAGCAGCCAATTACAGGGCTTCACCGGGGAGCTGTTTTTT,CASSQLQGFTGELFF
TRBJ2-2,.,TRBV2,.,TGTGCCAGCACGTCCGGTTGGGGCGGGGAGCTGTTTTTT,CASTSGWGGELFF
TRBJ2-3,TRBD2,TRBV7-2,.,TGTGCCAGCAGCCTACTAGCGGGAGGGTGGGATACGCAGTATTTT,CASSLLAGGWDTQYF
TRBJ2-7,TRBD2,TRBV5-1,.,TGCGCCAGCAGCACGGACGGGAGGTACGAGCAGTACTTC,CASSTDGRYEQYF
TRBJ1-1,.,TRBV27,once,TGTGCCAGCAGGGGGCTGCGGAACACTGCAGCTTTCTTT,CASRGLRNTAAFF
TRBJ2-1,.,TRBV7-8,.,TGTGCCAGCAGCGGGGGCGGATTGACGGGCTCCTACAATGAGCAGTTCTTC,CASSGGGLTGSYNEQFF
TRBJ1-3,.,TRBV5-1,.,TGCGCCAGCAGCTTGTCCGGGGGCGGCTCTGGAAACACCATATATTTT,CASSLSGGGSGNTIYF
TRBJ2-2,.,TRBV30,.,TGTGCCTGGAGTGTAAAGGCGCTCGGGGAGCTGTTTTTT,CAWSVKALGELFF
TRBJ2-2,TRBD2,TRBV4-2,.,TGTGCCAGCAGCCAAGAGACTAGCGGCACCCACACCGGGGAGCTGTTTTTT,CASSQETSGTHTGELFF
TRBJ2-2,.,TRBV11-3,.,TGTGCCAGCAGCTTAGAGGGCACCGGGGAGCTGTTTTTT,CASSLEGTGELFF
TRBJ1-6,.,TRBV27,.,TGTGCCAGCAGACGGGGCAACAATTCACCCCTCCACTTT,CASRRGNNSPLHF
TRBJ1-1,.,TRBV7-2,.,TGTGCCAGCAGCTTAGTCCGGGACACTGAAGCTTTCTTT,CASSLVRDTEAFF
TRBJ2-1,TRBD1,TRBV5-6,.,TGTGCCAGCAGCCTACAGACAGGGGGAATCAATGAGCAGTTCTTC,CASSLQTGGINEQFF
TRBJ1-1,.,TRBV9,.,TGTGCCAGCAGCGTAGATCTGTCGGGGGGCGTCAACACTGAAGCTTTCTTT,CASSVDLSGGVNTEAFF
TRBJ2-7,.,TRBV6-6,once,TGTGCCAGCAGTTACTCTAAGGGAGGCAACGAGCAGTACTTC,CASSYSKGGNEQYF
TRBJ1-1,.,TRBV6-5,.,TGTGCCAGCAGTTACGGGGCCCGGGAAGCTTTCTTT,CASSYGAREAFF
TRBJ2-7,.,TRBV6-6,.,TGTGCCAGCAGTTACGCCCACAGAGCCTACGAGCAGTACTTC,CASSYAHRAYEQYF
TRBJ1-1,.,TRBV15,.,TGTGCCACCAGCAGAGTAAGGAACACTGAAGCTTTCTTT,CATSRVRNTEAFF
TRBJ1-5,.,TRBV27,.,TGTGCCAGCAGTTTATGGGCAGATCATAGCAATCAGCCCCAGCATTTT,CASSLWADHSNQPQHF